The sequence of this T cell receptor (beta chain) was determined in a study of identical twins. TCRdb fed the 5' RACE reads into MiXCR, producing one record per CDR3 protein. This sample has some 1,600,000 distinct CDR3 sequences, with roughly a third found just once. Worth noting for this clonotype: The antigen remains undetermined.

Trimming removed 4 bases at V and 5 bases at J, with 13 bases between. Looked up from germline, CDR1 is ENHRY and CDR2 is SYGVKD. The CDR3 contains 14 residues. Study observations and caveats: Abundant cord blood beta clonotypes carried fewer insertions; memory repertoires showed none.

The specimen was cord blood. This receptor was taken from a newborn girl in good health. This rearrangement joins TRBV10-3 to TRBJ2-3; the D call may be TRBD1 or TRBD2 (6 bases each). The CDR3 is CAISVGGTGDTQYF. CDR3 DNA: TGTGCCATCAGTGTAGGGGGGACCGGAGATACGCAGTATTTT.